The 28 T cell receptor beta chains presented below share a single source sample, sequenced in a study of beta chain features in type 1 diabetes. Points from the study as a whole: All four CD4+ subsets of Type 1 diabetes patients contained TCRB CDR3s that were moderately but significantly shorter.

Isolated RNA was reverse transcribed in full, so expressed TCRB transcripts were sequenced. Assay: immunoSEQ multiplex PCR; the TCRdb copy retains only in-frame clones and omits some. The table lists around 45,000 clones, approximately 40% of them singletons. Their antigen targets remain unknown. Sequencing was carried out using stem cell memory CD4+ T cells from blood. These receptors all stem from a man aged 25-45 years with type 1 diabetes.

This chain links TRBV11-2 with TRBJ2-2, with TRBD2 matching 8 bases. The J segment lost 7 bases and the V segment lost 6 bases, leaving 1 base of the junction unmatched. CDR3 length: 12 amino acids. Germline CDR1 SGHAT, CDR2 FQNNGV. The CDR3 bases are TGTGCCAGCAGGCGGGGGGTCGGGGAGCTGTTTTTT. It is translated as CASRRGVGELFF.

This chain uses TRBV7-3 with TRBJ1-1, with D possibly matching TRBD1 (6 bases). The germline gives CDR1 SGHTA, CDR2 FQGTGA. Between the trimmed V and J ends, which lost 5 bases and 1 base, there was a span of 11 bases. This CDR3 region has 14 residues. The CDR3 here is CASSATGRNTEAFF. DNA for the CDR3: TGTGCCAGCAGCGCCACAGGGCGGAACACTGAAGCTTTCTTT.

The chain carries TRBV5-1 and TRBJ2-3, with D uncertain. The CDR3 runs to 13 residues. V gave up 4 bases and J gave up 1 base, with 7 bases separating them. The germline V gene has CDR1 SGHRS and CDR2 YFSETQ. CDR3 in amino acids: CASSPPGTDTQYF. In DNA, the CDR3 is TGCGCCAGCAGCCCCCCGGGCACAGATACGCAGTATTTT.

This clone was detected only once. The J gene is TRBJ2-1, the V gene TRBV18, with D possibly being TRBD2 (6 bases). CDR1 and CDR2 (germline): KGHSH, LQKENI. V was shortened by 6 bases and J by 8 bases, with 17 bases between the two germline ends. The CDR3 runs to 14 residues. The CDR3 is CASSQTTSLDEQFF. In DNA, the CDR3 is TGTGCCAGCTCGCAAACGACTAGTCTCGATGAGCAGTTCTTC. The full variable domain, completed using reference TRBV18 and TRBJ2-1, is NAGVMQNPRHLVRRRGQEARLRCSPMKGHSHVYWYRQLPEEGLKFMVYLQKENIIDESGMPKERFSAEFPKEGPSILRIQQVVRGDSAAYFCASSQTTSLDEQFFGPGTRLTVL.

V is TRBV6-5 and J is TRBJ1-5, with 7 bases matching TRBD1. CDR3 size: 15 residues. The trim removed 6 bases at V and 4 bases at J, leaving 9 bases unmatched. Germline V gene data show CDR1 as MNHEY and CDR2 as SVGAGI. The CDR3 DNA reads TGTGCCAGCAGGTCCGGGGGACAGCCAAATCAGCCCCAGCATTTT. This encodes CASRSGGQPNQPQHF.

The chain couples TRBV15 to TRBJ2-2, with D possibly being TRBD2 (6 bases). The germline V gene encodes CDR1 LNHNV and CDR2 YYDKDF (reference sequence). V lost 5 bases to trimming and J lost 4 bases, with 17 bases between them. This CDR3 has 16 residues. The CDR3 region has the DNA TGTGCCACCAGCGCGGACGGGAGATCGGGCACCGGGGAGCTGTTTTTT. Protein sequence: CATSADGRSGTGELFF.

V and J are TRBV9 and TRBJ2-1; perhaps TRBD2 as D (6 bases). From germline, CDR1 is SGDLS and CDR2 YYNGEE. Trimming stripped 0 bases from V and 3 bases from J, with 19 bases between. CDR3 length equals 18 residues. As DNA, the CDR3 is TGTGCCAGCAGCGTAGGGGTATCGGGAGTTCGTTTCTACAATGAGCAGTTCTTC. Amino acid sequence: CASSVGVSGVRFYNEQFF.

This clone was seen only a few times. This chain uses TRBV29-1 with TRBJ2-5, with a weak D call TRBD1 (5 bases). V lost 5 bases to trimming and J lost 2 bases, with 15 bases between them. CDR3 size: 14 residues. Germline CDR1 and CDR2: SQVTM and ANQGSEA. The CDR3 spells CSVLGAFLQETQYF. Here the CDR3 DNA reads TGCAGCGTTCTAGGGGCCTTTTTACAAGAGACCCAGTACTTC.

This sequence joins TRBV19 and TRBJ1-2; D might be TRBD1 (6 bases). Germline V gene sequence: CDR1 LNHDA, CDR2 SQIVND (reference sequence). Trimming removed 6 bases from V and 2 bases from J, with 13 bases in between. This CDR3 has 14 amino acids. The CDR3: CASRSQGFNYGYTF. The CDR3 DNA is TGTGCCAGTAGATCCCAGGGGTTCAACTATGGCTACACCTTC.

J is TRBJ2-7 and V is TRBV7-8; D is uncertain. Germline V gene lookup returns CDR1 SGHVS and CDR2 FQNEAQ. The CDR3 sequence is 14 residues long. Trimming shortened V by 1 base and J by 1 base, and 8 bases separated the two germline ends. CDR3 sequence: CASSLERWSYEQYF. The CDR3 DNA is TGTGCCAGCAGCTTAGAACGGTGGTCCTACGAGCAGTACTTC.

The chain has TRBV7-2 and TRBJ1-2, with 12 positions matching TRBD1. In germline, CDR1 is SGHTA, CDR2 FQGNSA. There are 15 residues in the CDR3. With V trimmed by 6 bases and J by 7 bases, 9 bases remained unmatched. The CDR3 bases are TGTGCCAGCAGAACAACGGGACAGGGGGCCTCTGGCTACACCTTC. Protein: CASRTTGQGASGYTF.

This clone was picked up a small number of times. The J gene is TRBJ2-3, the V gene TRBV13; 10 bases agree with TRBD1. This CDR3 has 14 residues. The germline gives CDR1 PRHDT, CDR2 FYEKMQ (reference sequence). V lost 5 bases and J lost 7; bases outside the gene matches: 6. CDR3: CASSDRGLTNTQYF. The CDR3 DNA sequence: TGTGCCAGCAGCGACAGGGGGCTTACGAATACGCAGTATTTT.

There are a few counts of this clone. The rearrangement joins TRBV19 to TRBJ2-4; D gene unclear. CDR3 length: 11 residues. Germline assignment: CDR1 LNHDA and CDR2 SQIVND (reference sequence). Trimming pared 1 base from V and 8 bases from J, leaving 3 bases between. CDR3 protein: CASSIADIQYF. DNA of the CDR3: TGTGCCAGTAGTATAGCGGACATTCAGTACTTC.

The genes are TRBV21-1 and TRBJ1-3. TRBV21-1 is a pseudogene locus. CDR3 length: 16 residues. CDR3 residues: CASSEASPKNGNTIYF. CDR3 nucleotide sequence: TGTGCCAGCTCTGAGGCCTCCCCGAAGAACGGAAACACCATATATTTT.

V usage is TRBV11-2 and J usage is TRBJ2-1, with TRBD1 matching over 7 bases. Germline V gene data show CDR1 as SGHAT and CDR2 as FQNNGV. The CDR3 length is 15 residues. Trimming took 1 base from V and 5 from J; bases not matched to a gene: 5. CDR3 nucleotides: TGTGCCAGCAGCTTAGGACAGGGAGAGGACAATGAGCAGTTCTTC. As protein: CASSLGQGEDNEQFF. Based on the CDR3 plus reference TRBV11-2 and TRBJ2-1, the full variable domain is EAGVAQSPRYKIIEKRQSVAFWCNPISGHATLYWYQQILGQGPKLLIQFQNNGVVDDSQLPKDRFSAERLKGVDSTLKIQPAKLEDSAVYLCASSLGQGEDNEQFFGPGTRLTVL.

The rearrangement links TRBV27 to TRBJ2-3; D is possibly TRBD2 (5 bases). V dropped 2 bases and J dropped 3 bases, with 12 bases sitting between them. Germline V gene lookup returns CDR1 MNHEY and CDR2 SMNVEV (reference sequence). The CDR3 length is 15 residues. For the CDR3, the DNA is TGTGCCAGCAGTTTAGGCGGGTTTGGGACAGATACGCAGTATTTT. It encodes CASSLGGFGTDTQYF.

V usage is TRBV19 and J usage is TRBJ1-5; 7 bases fit TRBD1. The CDR3 spans 14 residues. The J segment lost 2 bases and the V segment lost 5 bases, leaving 3 bases of the junction unmatched. CDR1 is LNHDA, CDR2 SQIVND, per germline (reference sequence). In nucleotides, the CDR3 is TGTGCCAGTAGTCCAGGACAGGGCAATCAGCCCCAGCATTTT. Translation: CASSPGQGNQPQHF.

V is TRBV29-1 and J is TRBJ1-2, with D uncertain. CDR3 size: 13 residues. CDR1 is SQVTM, CDR2 ANQGSEA, per germline. V lost 5 bases and J lost 8, with 18 bases in between. This chain's CDR3 is CSVYSGLSNGYTF. DNA for the CDR3: TGCAGCGTTTATAGTGGGCTCAGTAACGGCTACACCTTC.

Only a few counts were recorded for this clone. J is TRBJ2-5 and V is TRBV6-1; 12 nucleotides match TRBD2. The CDR3 runs 16 residues. Germline values: CDR1 MNHNS, CDR2 SASEGT. The trim removed 3 bases at V and 4 bases at J, leaving 6 bases unmatched. The CDR3 DNA is TGTGCCAGCAGTGAGGGTCTAGCGGGGGGGGGAGAGACCCAGTACTTC. It specifies CASSEGLAGGGETQYF.

This clone was found once. The chain links TRBV28 to TRBJ2-6; D gene uncertain. Germline CDR1 MDHEN, CDR2 SYDVKM. V shed 2 bases and J shed 4 bases, with 9 bases lying between them. The CDR3 sequence is 15 residues long. The DNA of the CDR3 is TGTGCCAGCAGTTTAGGGCACACAGGGGCCAACGTCCTGACTTTC. It yields the protein CASSLGHTGANVLTF.

The chain links TRBV19 to TRBJ1-5; D may be TRBD1 (6 bases). With 7 bases removed from V and 6 bases from J, the gap between germline ends came to 16 bases. The CDR3 loop spans 14 amino acids. Germline values: CDR1 LNHDA, CDR2 SQIVND (reference sequence). The DNA of the CDR3 is TGTGCCAGTACGAACAGGGAGCTGGGTCAGCCCCAGCATTTT. This translates into CASTNRELGQPQHF.

This clone was counted between two and nine times. The chain links TRBV29-1 to TRBJ2-1, with 11 bases aligning to TRBD2. V lost 6 bases and J lost 8; bases outside the gene matches: 9. This CDR3 region has 14 residues. Germline-derived CDR1 and CDR2 are SQVTM and ANQGSEA. CDR3 sequence reads: CSVLTSGSSYEQFF. The CDR3 DNA reads as TGCAGCGTCCTTACTAGCGGGAGTAGCTATGAGCAGTTCTTC.

The chain joins TRBV7-9 to TRBJ1-2; maybe TRBD1 (6 bases). The V gene lost 2 bases and the J gene lost 2 bases, with 6 bases spanning the gap. The germline gives CDR1 SEHNR, CDR2 FQNEAQ (reference sequence). The CDR3 is 13 amino acids. CDR3 region: CASSLQGNYGYTF. The CDR3 bases are TGTGCCAGCAGCTTACAGGGGAACTATGGCTACACCTTC.

V usage is TRBV5-1 and J usage is TRBJ1-2; 10 nucleotides align to TRBD1. This CDR3 region has 15 residues. Trimming at V came to 4 bases and at J to 4 bases, leaving 7 bases not matched to a gene. Germline V gene data show CDR1 as SGHRS and CDR2 as YFSETQ. CDR3 coding DNA: TGCGCCAGCAGCCGGGGACAGGGGAATATCTATGGCTACACCTTC. Protein product: CASSRGQGNIYGYTF.

The rearrangement joins TRBV7-3 to TRBJ2-1, with 10 bases lining up with TRBD2. Germline V gene data show CDR1 as SGHTA and CDR2 as FQGTGA. CDR3 length: 15 amino acids. After removal of 4 bases from V and 7 bases from J, the junction contained 7 bases not matched to a gene. The CDR3, as DNA: TGTGCCAGCAGCTCTAGCGGGAGAATGCGGAATGAGCAGTTCTTC. Its translation is CASSSSGRMRNEQFF.

In nucleotides, the CDR3 is TGCGCCAGCAGCTTGGGTCAGGGTGGTAGCAATCAGCCCCAGCATTTT. Translated, it gives CASSLGQGGSNQPQHF. The chain combines TRBV5-1 with TRBJ1-5, with D perhaps TRBD1 (5 bases). CDR1 SGHRS and CDR2 YFSETQ come from the germline V gene. Between the trimmed V and J ends, which lost 0 bases and 0 bases, there was a span of 10 bases. This CDR3 is built from 16 residues.

The chain combines TRBV7-9 with TRBJ2-3; possible D gene TRBD2, 6 bases. This CDR3 comprises 14 residues. Germline V CDR1 and CDR2: SEHNR, FQNEAQ (reference sequence). The V gene lost 4 bases and the J gene lost 4 bases, with 12 bases spanning the gap. CDR3 nucleotide sequence: TGTGCCAGCAGCTCCCGGGCGGGACCAGATACGCAGTATTTT. This sequence encodes CASSSRAGPDTQYF. Variable domain in full (rest from reference TRBV7-9 and TRBJ2-3): DTGVSQNPRHKITKRGQNVTFRCDPISEHNRLYWYRQTLGQGPEFLTYFQNEAQLEKSRLLSDRFSAERPKGSFSTLEIQRTEQGDSAMYLCASSSRAGPDTQYFGPGTRLTVL.

V gene TRBV10-3 combines with J gene TRBJ2-7; possibly TRBD1 for D (5 bases). The V end was cut by 7 bases, the J end by 5 bases, with 12 bases between. The CDR3 has 12 amino acids. Looked up from germline, CDR1 is ENHRY and CDR2 is SYGVKD. For the CDR3, the DNA is TGTGCCATCAAAGGGGCAACGGACGAGCAGTACTTC. Protein sequence: CAIKGATDEQYF.